This T cell receptor beta chain derives from a study of cytomegalovirus exposure and HLA in healthy donors. Study-level background: An early release of data contained approximately 80 million unique TCRs, which came from HLA-typed donors.

Deletions cut 4 bases from V and 8 bases from J, with 12 bases between. This CDR3 contains 13 residues. Germline lookup yields CDR1 SGHNT and CDR2 YENEEA. In the PCR, 60 Vbeta and 13 Jbeta primers were used. The method was immunoSEQ multiplex PCR; TCRdb's version includes in-frame clones alone and lacks a portion of them. The data contain roughly 130,000 clones, approximately 80% of them singletons. The chain couples TRBV11-3 to TRBJ2-1, with a tentative D call TRBD1 (5 bases). This receptor was taken from a male donor in good health and CMV-seronegative. Sequencing was done on a sample of PBMCs. CDR3 sequence: CASSSALGDEQFF. In DNA, the CDR3 is TGTGCCAGCAGCTCCGCCCTAGGGGATGAGCAGTTCTTC.